A single sample gave rise to the 4 T cell receptor beta chains below, sequenced in a study of blood T cell repertoires in COVID-19 (dated by TCRdb to about 2020). Libraries were constructed by the immunoSEQ multiplex PCR assay. As stored in TCRdb, this immuneACCESS dataset retains in-frame rearrangements with V and J assigned. A fraction of the clones does not appear; measured against another copy, unresolved V genes explain less than half of the discrepancy, and the remainder lacks a known reason. This sample holds about 120,000 clones; around four fifths were observed only once. The ten largest clones take up around 8% of the sample. Sequencing used peripheral blood. Source of these receptors: a man in his 70s with acute or convalescent COVID-19.

CDR3 protein: CASSAPGFEQYF. The DNA for the CDR3 is TGCGCCAGCAGTGCCCCCGGGTTCGAGCAGTACTTC. This chain connects TRBV10-1 to TRBJ2-7; D is ambiguous. V lost 4 bases to trimming and J lost 6 bases, with 10 bases between them. Germline values: CDR1 WNHNN, CDR2 SYGVQD (reference sequence). The CDR3 contains 12 residues.

The chain links TRBV3-1 (or the pseudogene TRBV3-2) to TRBJ1-1; D call uncertain. Germline V gene data show CDR1 as LGHDT and CDR2 as YNNKEL (reference sequence). The ends were cut back, 1 base at V and 1 base at J, with 4 bases in the middle. This CDR3 has 13 residues. The CDR3 protein is CASSQVWNTEAFF. In DNA, the CDR3 is TGTGCCAGCAGCCAAGTATGGAACACTGAAGCTTTCTTT.

CDR3 DNA: TGTGCCAGCGGCGACAGGGCTCAGCCCCAGCATTTT. Encoded protein: CASGDRAQPQHF. The chain uses TRBV28 and TRBJ1-5; 7 bases match TRBD1. This CDR3 has 12 residues. The junction had 4 bases not matched to a gene; V was cut back by 8 bases and J by 6 bases. CDR1 is MDHEN, CDR2 SYDVKM, per germline.

This chain connects TRBV28 to TRBJ1-1; no reliable D call. This CDR3 comprises 12 residues. Germline CDR1 and CDR2: MDHEN and SYDVKM. The V and J ends lost 6 bases and 8 bases respectively, with 13 bases between them. The CDR3 region is CASSLQRAEAFF. The CDR3 DNA is TGTGCCAGCAGCTTACAGCGGGCCGAAGCTTTCTTT.